This T cell receptor (beta chain) was documented in a study of blood T cell repertoires in COVID-19. Study-level background: The study drew acute and convalescent COVID-19 samples from the United States, Italy and Spain. The cDNA or gDNA used as material had been derived from T cells, B-cell-depleted T cells, or PBMCs.

V trimming: 5 bases; J trimming: 7 bases; junction bases outside the gene matches: 5. Germline CDR1 reads SGHTS; CDR2 reads YDEGEE. This CDR3 is built from 12 residues. In the authors' workflow: Nucleated cell counts were estimated from reference gene primer amplification. The table came from immunoSEQ multiplex PCR; TCRdb's copy has only in-frame clones and leaves some out. That table furnishes V, J and clone size, whereas the DNA furnished D and trimming. The sample shows 65,000 to 90,000 clones, around 80% of them seen only once. V is TRBV5-8 and J is TRBJ1-1, with TRBD1 matching over 7 bases. The receptor was isolated from a man in his 60s with acute or convalescent COVID-19. The sequenced sample consisted of peripheral blood. The CDR3 spells CASRTNRGEAFF. CDR3 coding DNA: TGTGCCAGCAGAACAAACAGGGGTGAAGCTTTCTTT.